The 25 T cell receptor beta chains in this list originate from one sample, sequenced in a study of T cell clonality in common variable immunodeficiency. Clones were sequenced by immunoSEQ multiplex PCR, and TCRdb holds only the in-frame ones, with some missing. The sample was found to contain tens of thousands of clones, and every one recurs. Source material: peripheral blood mononuclear cells. The receptors derive from a person between 18 and 70 years old in good health.

This clone has ten or more counts. The CDR3 goes on 3 residues after the read ends, and that part is filled in from the germline J gene. J is TRBJ1-1 and V is TRBV5-6; 7 nucleotides line up with TRBD1. The length of the CDR3 is 14 residues. The ends lost 0 bases at V and 3 bases at J; junction bases unmatched: 2. Germline V gene sequence: CDR1 SGHDT, CDR2 YYEEEE. The CDR3 sequence is CASSLEGAYTEAFF. CDR3 DNA (partial): TGTGCCAGCAGCTTGGAGGGGGCGTACACTGAA. The entire variable domain, with the rest obtained from reference TRBV5-6 and TRBJ1-1, is as follows: DAGVTQSPTHLIKTRGQQVTLRCSPKSGHDTVSWYQQALGQGPQFIFQYYEEEERQRGNFPDRFSGHQFPNYSSELNVNALLLGDSALYLCASSLEGAYTEAFFGQGTRLTVV.

The table lists this clone with many counts. Incomplete CDR3 DNA: TGTGCCAGCAGCTTTTACAGGGTCGGGGGCACAGATACG. It yields the protein CASSFYRVGGTDT. The CDR3 as a whole reads CASSFYRVGGTDTQYF. The chain links TRBV5-4 to TRBJ2-3; TRBD1 might be the D (6 bases). The read stops 3 residues short of the end of the CDR3; the missing end is completed from the germline J gene. The CDR3 loop spans 16 amino acids. The germline gives CDR1 SGHNT, CDR2 YYREEE (reference sequence). The V end was cut by 2 bases, the J end by 1 base, with 14 bases between.

This clone was picked up many times. The observed sequence ends 3 residues before the CDR3 terminus, with the missing tail filled in from the germline J gene. The chain employs TRBV19 and TRBJ2-7; tentatively, D is TRBD1 (6 bases). The CDR3 has 13 residues. V lost 4 bases and J lost 6, with 13 bases in between. CDR1 is LNHDA and CDR2 is SQIVND in the germline V gene (reference sequence). CDR3 bases read: TGTGCCAGTAGTACAACAGGGTGGGGCGAG. Its translation: CASSTTGWGE. The CDR3, in full, reads CASSTTGWGEQYF. Based on the CDR3 plus reference TRBV19 and TRBJ2-7, the full variable domain is DGGITQSPKYLFRKEGQNVTLSCEQNLNHDAMYWYRQDPGQGLRLIYYSQIVNDFQKGDIAEGYSVSREKKESFPLTVTSAQKNPTAFYLCASSTTGWGEQYFGPGTRLTVT.

By share of the sample, this clone is medium-sized (0.01 to 0.1%). The read halts 3 residues ahead of the CDR3 end, with the missing end drawn from the germline J gene. This chain uses TRBV19 with TRBJ2-7, with 9 bases that match TRBD2. The V gene end was trimmed by 0 bases and the J gene end by 2 bases; junction bases not matched to a gene: 5. The CDR3 extends over 16 amino acids. The germline CDR1 and CDR2 sequences are LNHDA and SQIVND (reference sequence). This chain's CDR3 is CASSIDEAGGPYEQYF. CDR3 DNA, as far as it was read: TGTGCCAGTAGTATAGATGAAGCGGGAGGCCCCTACGAG.

This clone has only a few counts. The read is 3 residues too short to cover the CDR3 end, so that end is filled in from the germline J gene. The chain carries TRBV11-1 and TRBJ2-2; tentatively, D is TRBD1 (5 bases). The CDR3 is 14 residues long. Germline V lookup: CDR1 SGHAT, CDR2 FQDESV (reference sequence). V gave up 1 base and J gave up 7 bases, with 10 bases separating them. CDR3 amino acids: CASSLGRGVGELFF. The CDR3 DNA, read in part, is TGTGCCAGCAGCTTAGGAAGGGGTGTCGGGGAG.

This clone was seen many times. The read ends 3 residues before the CDR3 terminus; that terminus is restored from the germline J gene. The chain is built from TRBV19 and TRBJ1-5; tentatively, D is TRBD1 (5 bases). The V end lost 10 bases, the J end lost 4 bases, and 26 bases lay between the germline ends. CDR1 is LNHDA, CDR2 SQIVND, per germline (reference sequence). The CDR3 extends over 17 amino acids. This CDR3 reads CANPGWGSNCANQPQHF. The part of the CDR3 DNA that was read is TGTGCCAACCCAGGGTGGGGCAGCAACTGTGCGAATCAGCCC.

This clone came up many times. CDR3 loop: CSARDGGNTEAFF. Partial CDR3 DNA: TGCAGTGCTAGGGACGGGGGGAACACTGAA. The chain carries TRBV20-1 and TRBJ1-1; maybe TRBD1 (5 bases). The CDR3 end is not reached by the read, which stops 3 residues before it; the germline J gene fills it in. Trimming stripped 3 bases from V and 1 base from J, with 9 bases between. CDR1 and CDR2 from the germline V gene are DFQATT and SNEGSKA (reference sequence). The CDR3 length is 13 residues.

This clone has ten or more counts. The covered CDR3 bases are TGTGCCAGCGGCCAGGGGTACTATGGC. This translates into CASGQGYYG. The whole CDR3 sequence reads CASGQGYYGYTF. This sequence joins TRBV18 and TRBJ1-2; D possibly corresponds to TRBD1 (6 bases). Sequencing ends 3 residues short of the CDR3 end; the germline J gene provides the rest. Per germline, CDR1 KGHSH and CDR2 LQKENI. V lost 8 bases and J 3 bases, leaving 10 bases between the germline ends. The CDR3 runs to 12 residues. The full variable domain, in which reference TRBV18 and TRBJ1-2 provide the parts outside the CDR3, is NAGVMQNPRHLVRRRGQEARLRCSPMKGHSHVYWYRQLPEEGLKFMVYLQKENIIDESGMPKERFSAEFPKEGPSILRIQQVVRGDSAAYFCASGQGYYGYTFGSGTRLTVV.

This clone was detected ten times or more. The read terminates 3 residues before the CDR3 end, so the remaining end is supplied by the germline J gene. The rearrangement uses TRBV19 and TRBJ1-1; TRBD1 agrees at 9 bases. The germline V gene has CDR1 LNHDA and CDR2 SQIVND (reference sequence). After removal of 10 bases from V and 2 bases from J, the junction contained 14 bases not matched to a gene. CDR3 length equals 16 residues. The CDR3 sequence: CATSYRTGGYNTEAFF. The CDR3 bases that were read are TGTGCCACCTCATACCGCACAGGGGGCTATAACACTGAA.

In regard to this clone: The CDR3 end lies 3 residues beyond the end of the read and is filled in from the germline J gene. This chain links TRBV5-1 with TRBJ2-1, with 10 bases matching TRBD1. The V segment lost 0 bases and the J segment 5 bases; nucleotides outside the gene matches: 8. Germline CDR1 SGHRS, CDR2 YFSETQ. CDR3 length: 17 amino acids. The part of the CDR3 DNA that was read is TGCGCCAGCAGCTTGGGGCCCGGGGGACAGGGGAACAATGAG. As protein: CASSLGPGGQGNNE. The entire CDR3 protein reads CASSLGPGGQGNNEQFF.

In regard to this clone: The read stops 3 residues short of the end of the CDR3; the missing end is completed from the germline J gene. The chain has TRBV11-3 and TRBJ1-2, with D unclear. Germline CDR1 and CDR2: SGHNT and YENEEA. The CDR3 spans 15 residues. Incomplete CDR3 DNA: TGTGCCAGCAGCTTAGACGGATCTAGCACAGATACC. Protein: CASSLDGSSTDT. The CDR3, in full, reads CASSLDGSSTDTYTF.

This clone was detected many times. The read comes to an end 3 residues before the CDR3 does, leaving the germline J gene to fill in the end. The chain combines TRBV7-8 with TRBJ2-7; 8 bases agree with TRBD2. The germline V gene encodes CDR1 SGHVS and CDR2 FQNEAQ. The CDR3 length is 13 residues. V was clipped by 6 bases and J by 6 bases; unmatched bases: 7. Incomplete CDR3 DNA: TGTGCCAGCAGAACTAGCGGAGGGAGCGAG. This encodes CASRTSGGSE. In full, the CDR3 reads CASRTSGGSEQYF.

This clone was seen a handful of times. The read stops 3 residues short of the end of the CDR3; the missing end is completed from the germline J gene. The V gene is TRBV18, the J gene TRBJ2-5, with 10 bases lining up with TRBD2. The CDR3 is 14 residues long. Germline values: CDR1 KGHSH, CDR2 LQKENI. V shed 4 bases and J 1 base; nucleotides not matched to a gene: 0. The CDR3 protein is CASSLAGGQETQYF. Partial CDR3 DNA: TGTGCCAGCTCACTAGCGGGAGGCCAAGAGACC.

This clone was detected ten times or more. The read ends 3 residues early relative to the CDR3; the germline J gene fills the gap. This sequence joins TRBV20-1 and TRBJ1-6; D uncertain. Per germline, CDR1 DFQATT and CDR2 SNEGSKA (reference sequence). Trimming took 3 bases from V and 5 from J, leaving 5 bases between them. The CDR3 length is 12 residues. CDR3 sequence reads: CSASPDNSPLHF. Incomplete CDR3 DNA: TGCAGTGCTAGTCCAGATAATTCACCC.

This clone has just a few counts. Just one base apart from a much larger clone, this may be a read error. The missing CDR3 end, 3 residues past where the read stops, is filled in from the germline J gene. The chain has TRBV30 and TRBJ1-4, with D maybe TRBD1 (6 bases). Germline V gives CDR1 GTSNPN, CDR2 SVGIG (reference sequence). The CDR3 is 19 amino acids. The CDR3 bases that were read are TGTGCCTGGAGTGCCTTTCCCATAACACAGGGTTCCTATAATTCACCA. Protein: CAWSAFPITQGSYNSP. The full CDR3 is CAWSAFPITQGSYNSPLFF.

There are many counts of this clone. The CDR3 is cut off 3 residues early in the read; its end comes from the germline J gene. The chain uses TRBV7-6 and TRBJ2-5; 12 positions match TRBD2. CDR1 is SGHVS, CDR2 FNYEAQ, per germline. CDR3 length: 15 residues. V lost 3 bases to trimming and J lost 4 bases; unmatched junction nucleotides: 3. The sequenced part of the CDR3 DNA is TGTGCCAGCAGCTTGATGACTAGCGGGAGAGAGACC. This translates into CASSLMTSGRET. The full CDR3 protein is CASSLMTSGRETQYF.

This clone came up many times. The read comes to an end 3 residues before the CDR3 does, leaving the germline J gene to fill in the end. The J gene is TRBJ2-2, the V gene TRBV19, with 8 bases lining up with TRBD2. Germline values: CDR1 LNHDA, CDR2 SQIVND (reference sequence). Losses at the gene ends were 1 base for V and 6 bases for J; bases not matched to a gene: 4. This CDR3 is built from 15 residues. CDR3 region: CASSIGGLVSGELFF. CDR3 DNA (partial): TGTGCCAGTAGTATAGGGGGACTAGTCTCCGGGGAG.

This clone was recorded many times. The CDR3 end is not reached by the read, which stops 3 residues before it; the germline J gene fills it in. The chain combines TRBV20-1 with TRBJ1-1; D gene ambiguous. The V gene's germline CDR1 is DFQATT and CDR2 SNEGSKA (reference sequence). The CDR3 totals 14 residues. The V end lost 8 bases, the J end lost 3 bases, and 19 bases lay between the germline ends. Incomplete CDR3 DNA: TGCAGTTCTTCCGACCGACGGGTGGACACTGAA. The encoded protein is CSSSDRRVDTE. The CDR3 in full is CSSSDRRVDTEAFF.

With respect to this clone: The read ends 3 residues early relative to the CDR3; the germline J gene fills the gap. The chain recombines TRBV18 with TRBJ1-5, with D perhaps matching TRBD1 (6 bases). Trimming removed 1 base from V and 7 bases from J, with 14 bases in between. Germline CDR1 reads KGHSH; CDR2 reads LQKENI. The CDR3 has 15 residues. CDR3 in amino acids: CASSPQGERRQPQHF. The CDR3 DNA, read in part, is TGTGCCAGCTCACCACAGGGGGAACGGCGGCAGCCC.

Partial CDR3 DNA: TGTGCCAGCAGCTTGGGTTACCGGCGGGAGATTGAG. It is translated as CASSLGYRREIE. The full CDR3 reads CASSLGYRREIEQFF. V usage is TRBV5-5 and J usage is TRBJ2-1; 7 bases fit TRBD2. The read ends 3 residues before the CDR3 terminus; that terminus is restored from the germline J gene. The CDR3 is made up of 15 amino acids. The germline V gene encodes CDR1 SGHKS and CDR2 YYEKEE (reference sequence). The V and J ends lost 0 bases and 9 bases, in that order; junction bases with no gene match: 9.

In this sample, this clone turned up many times. The read stops 3 residues short of the end of the CDR3; the missing end is completed from the germline J gene. J is TRBJ2-5 and V is TRBV4-2; D is possibly TRBD2 (5 bases). Trimming removed 4 bases from V and 3 bases from J, with 18 bases in between. CDR3 length: 16 residues. CDR1 and CDR2 from the germline V gene are LGHNA and YNFKEQ. Partial CDR3 DNA: TGTGCCAGCAGCCGAGGACTGAGACGAGGAGAAGAGACC. Amino acid sequence: CASSRGLRRGEET. The full CDR3 sequence reads CASSRGLRRGEETQYF.

This clone has just a few counts. The CDR3 extends 3 residues past the end of the read, so its final part is completed from the germline J gene. The chain links TRBV7-9 to TRBJ1-1, with D tentatively TRBD1 (5 bases). This CDR3 spans 14 amino acids. In germline, CDR1 is SEHNR, CDR2 FQNEAQ (reference sequence). Trimming removed 5 bases from V and 4 bases from J, with 14 bases in between. The CDR3 spells CASSQDSYSTEAFF. The DNA read from the CDR3 is TGTGCCAGCAGCCAAGACAGCTACAGCACTGAA.

This clone has a count of ten or more. Coverage ceases 3 residues before the CDR3 finishes, and the germline J gene fills in the end. The chain carries TRBV4-1 and TRBJ2-3; possible D gene TRBD2, 5 bases. This CDR3 spans 14 amino acids. Deletions cut 1 base from V and 7 bases from J, with 12 bases between. Germline lookup yields CDR1 MGHRA and CDR2 YSYEKL. Incomplete CDR3 DNA: TGCGCCAGCAGCCAAGTAACTAGTGGGTATACG. Protein: CASSQVTSGYT. The entire CDR3 sequence reads CASSQVTSGYTQYF.

Note on this clone: The read terminates 3 residues before the CDR3 end, so the remaining end is supplied by the germline J gene. The chain carries TRBV7-2 and TRBJ1-4, with D maybe TRBD1 (5 bases). CDR3 length equals 15 residues. CDR1 is SGHTA and CDR2 is FQGNSA in the germline V gene. The CDR3: CASSLFGAENSPLFF. The sequenced CDR3 bases are TGTGCCAGCAGCTTATTTGGGGCGGAAAATTCACCA. Using reference TRBV7-2 and TRBJ1-4 for the parts outside the CDR3, the full variable domain is GAGVSQSPSNKVTEKGKDVELRCDPISGHTALYWYRQSLGQGLEFLIYFQGNSAPDKSGLPSDRFSAERTGGSVSTLTIQRTQQEDSAVYLCASSLFGAENSPLFFGSGTQLSVL.

This clone was detected a few times. The missing CDR3 end, 3 residues past where the read stops, is filled in from the germline J gene. V usage is TRBV5-1 and J usage is TRBJ2-2, with 7 nucleotides matching TRBD1. This CDR3 is built from 15 residues. Germline V gives CDR1 SGHRS, CDR2 YFSETQ. CDR3 DNA (partial): TGCGCCAGCAGCTTCAACAGGGGTTACAATTCACCG. It is translated as CASSFNRGYNSP. The whole CDR3 protein reads CASSFNRGYNSPLFF.